These 10 T cell receptor beta chains originate from one sample sequenced in a study of T cell changes during pregnancy in multiple sclerosis. Profiled with immunoSEQ multiplex PCR; TCRdb holds only in-frame clones, not every one. The sample yields 20,000 to 25,000 clones, less than 95% seen once. This sample comprised CD4+ T cells from peripheral blood mononuclear cells, obtained in the third trimester of pregnancy. The receptor source for this set is a female donor in good health, enrolled as a control in a pregnancy study.

V usage is TRBV4-1 and J usage is TRBJ1-1; no reliable D call. This CDR3 is 13 amino acids long. V lost 0 bases to trimming and J lost 5 bases, with 7 bases between them. CDR1 MGHRA and CDR2 YSYEKL come from the germline V gene. DNA of the CDR3: TGCGCCAGCAGCCAAGAACCGCGGACTGAAGCTTTCTTT. Its translation is CASSQEPRTEAFF.

The DNA for the CDR3 is TGTGCCAGCAGTTTCAGGGCGGATAACTATGGCTACACCTTC. Its protein product is CASSFRADNYGYTF. The chain carries TRBV27 and TRBJ1-2, with D perhaps matching TRBD1 (5 bases). V lost 3 bases and J lost 1, with 9 bases in between. Germline-derived CDR1 and CDR2 are MNHEY and SMNVEV (reference sequence). The CDR3 has 14 residues.

A remark on this clone: Relative to the germline gene, one junction end is altered; a read error may explain this. The same CDR3 can be traced to other DNA sequences in this sample. This sequence joins TRBV7-7 and TRBJ1-4; 8 bases map to TRBD1. The CDR3 runs 15 residues. Germline CDR1 is SSHAT and CDR2 is FNYEAQ (reference sequence). CDR3 nucleotides: TGTGCTAGCAGCTTGGGACAGGCTGCTAATGAAAAACTGTTTTTT. Encoded protein: CASSLGQAANEKLFF. Based on the CDR3 plus reference TRBV7-7 and TRBJ1-4, the full variable domain is GAGVSQSPRYKVTKRGQDVTLRCDPISSHATLYWYQQALGQGPEFLTYFNYEAQPDKSGLPSDRFSAERPEGSISTLTIQRTEQRDSAMYRCASSLGQAANEKLFFGSGTQLSVL.

This rearrangement joins TRBV5-1 to TRBJ2-3; TRBD2 agrees at 7 bases. CDR1 and CDR2 from the germline V gene are SGHRS and YFSETQ. The CDR3 spans 16 residues. V lost 4 bases and J lost 3; bases outside the gene matches: 11. CDR3 in amino acids: CASSPGLSSRTDTQYF. As DNA, the CDR3 is TGCGCCAGCAGCCCGGGACTATCCTCACGGACAGATACGCAGTATTTT.

The CDR3 sequence: CASSSPTGRGSPLHF. The CDR3 nucleotides are TGTGCCAGCAGCTCCCCGACAGGGCGAGGGTCACCCCTCCACTTT. J is TRBJ1-6 and V is TRBV7-8, with 7 positions matching TRBD1. This CDR3 is built from 15 residues. Germline CDR1 SGHVS, CDR2 FQNEAQ. Losses at the gene ends were 4 bases for V and 10 bases for J; bases not matched to a gene: 10.

The chain uses TRBV28 and TRBJ2-5; 7 bases are a match to TRBD1. Germline V lookup: CDR1 MDHEN, CDR2 SYDVKM. This CDR3 comprises 17 residues. The ends lost 7 bases at V and 7 bases at J; junction bases unmatched: 21. CDR3 residues: CASTLRPGEQGKGTQYF. The CDR3 region has the DNA TGTGCCAGCACTCTTAGACCTGGCGAACAGGGGAAGGGGACCCAGTACTTC.

There are a few counts of this clone. The rearrangement uses TRBV5-8 and TRBJ1-4; 7 bases align to TRBD1. The CDR3 spans 15 residues. The germline CDR1 and CDR2 sequences are SGHTS and YDEGEE. V was clipped by 7 bases and J by 5 bases; unmatched bases: 11. The CDR3 spells CASYSEGAPNEKLFF. Written as DNA, the CDR3 is TGTGCCAGCTACTCCGAGGGGGCGCCGAATGAAAAACTGTTTTTT.

The chain is built from TRBV5-1 and TRBJ1-4; D unclear. The germline V gene encodes CDR1 SGHRS and CDR2 YFSETQ. The CDR3 runs to 15 residues. The V end was cut by 0 bases, the J end by 3 bases, with 9 bases between. CDR3 loop: CASSLDPVSNEKLFF. DNA for the CDR3: TGCGCCAGCAGCTTGGATCCGGTATCTAATGAAAAACTGTTTTTT.

The chain carries TRBV9 and TRBJ2-3; 7 positions match TRBD2. The CDR3 is 16 residues long. CDR1 SGDLS and CDR2 YYNGEE come from the germline V gene. J lost 3 bases, V lost 0 bases, and 7 bases had no gene match. CDR3 in amino acids: CASSVAWRGLTDTQYF. The CDR3 bases are TGTGCCAGCAGCGTAGCGTGGCGGGGGTTGACAGATACGCAGTATTTT.

This chain connects TRBV7-3 to TRBJ2-3; D possibly corresponds to TRBD2 (6 bases). V was clipped by 5 bases and J by 2 bases, with 17 bases between them. Germline lookup yields CDR1 SGHTA and CDR2 FQGTGA. The CDR3 has 16 amino acids. CDR3 nucleotides: TGTGCCAGCAGCCTCAGCCATAGCGGCCTCACAGATACGCAGTATTTT. Translated: CASSLSHSGLTDTQYF.